The clone carrying this T cell receptor (beta chain) was observed many times. The target antigen is unknown. This sample is drawn from a study of T cells in Graves' hyperthyroidism and ophthalmopathy. Regarding the study as a whole: Through a model of 13 V-J features, ophthalmopathy was separated from stable hyperthyroidism.

Across 18 months, stable Graves' hyperthyroidism was marked by no progression to ophthalmopathy. The hyperthyroidism was newly diagnosed and had lasted under 2 months; the patients were aged 18 to 65. Amplification of TCR beta CDR3 regions used RNA as the template. First-round RT-PCR targeting the TCR CDR3 was performed with the HTBI primer set. Using its own MiXCR run on the multiplex PCR reads, TCRdb lists one record per CDR3 protein. The sample has fewer than 350,000 distinct CDR3 sequences, over 20% seen once. The CDR3 loop spans 16 amino acids. Trimming at V came to 1 base and at J to 7 bases, leaving 9 bases not matched to a gene. The germline gives CDR1 LGHDT, CDR2 YNNKEL (reference sequence).

The material sequenced was blood. This rearrangement joins TRBV3-1 to TRBJ2-1; TRBD2 matches at 8 bases. This TCR came from a woman in her fifties or sixties with Graves' hyperthyroidism. The CDR3 loop reads CASSQVTAGAQNEQFF. Here the CDR3 DNA reads TGTGCCAGCAGCCAAGTAACAGCGGGGGCCCAAAATGAGCAGTTCTTC.